This T cell receptor beta chain was found in a study of T cells in narcolepsy. Profiled with immunoSEQ multiplex PCR; TCRdb holds only in-frame clones, not every one. The data show 12,000 or so clones, with roughly 93% seen just once and 0.85% to 1.3% held by the top ten. The germline V gene encodes CDR1 SGHKS and CDR2 YYEKEE (reference sequence). After removal of 4 bases from V and 5 bases from J, the junction contained 12 bases not matched to a gene. The CDR3 is 16 residues long. This TCR derives from a human donor with narcolepsy. Specimen: CD45RA- memory CD4+ T cells from PBMCs. The chain uses TRBV5-5 and TRBJ1-2; 9 bases are shared with TRBD1. Here the CDR3 reads CASSMTGQGVWYGYTF. In nucleotides, the CDR3 is TGTGCCAGCAGCATGACGGGACAGGGAGTTTGGTATGGCTACACCTTC.